This entry is about one T cell receptor (beta chain). The source of the sample is a study of control samples from healthy donors and cancer patients. The table came from immunoSEQ multiplex PCR; TCRdb's copy has only in-frame clones and leaves some out. The repertoire includes about 160,000 clones, about 90% of them detected once, and approximately 12% sits in the top ten. The CDR3 contains 14 residues. V lost 3 bases and J 0 bases, leaving 6 bases between the germline ends. Germline V gene data show CDR1 as MDHEN and CDR2 as SYDVKM. The sequence derives from a man aged 25 to 40 in good health. This chain joins TRBV28 and TRBJ1-3; D remains unclear. The sample taken for sequencing was blood. CDR3 sequence reads: CASSFPNSGNTIYF. The CDR3 DNA follows: TGTGCCAGCAGTTTTCCCAACTCTGGAAACACCATATATTTT.